This paragraph covers one TCR beta chain sequence. The data originate from a study of blood T cell repertoires in COVID-19. Study summary: Specimens from acute and convalescent COVID-19 originated in the United States, Italy and Spain. The analysed material was cDNA or gDNA that came from T cells, B-cell-depleted T cells, or PBMCs.

In the original workflow: The assay estimated nucleated cells by amplifying reference gene primers. The data were produced by immunoSEQ multiplex PCR, yet TCRdb's version contains in-frame clones alone and is incomplete. That table is the source of V, J and clone size, and D and trimming were worked out from the DNA. This sample has approximately 210,000 clones; 88% occur once, and the top ten carry less than 2%. Sequencing used peripheral blood. This TCR was recovered from a man in his sixties or seventies with acute or convalescent COVID-19.

The CDR3, as DNA: TGTGCCAGCAGGGTAGACAGGGCAAACTATGGCTACACCTTC. Translating it yields CASRVDRANYGYTF. This chain joins TRBV2 and TRBJ1-2; 7 bases are a match to TRBD1. This CDR3 is built from 14 residues. The germline CDR1 and CDR2 sequences are SNHLY and FYNNEI. V lost 6 bases and J lost 2; bases outside the gene matches: 6.